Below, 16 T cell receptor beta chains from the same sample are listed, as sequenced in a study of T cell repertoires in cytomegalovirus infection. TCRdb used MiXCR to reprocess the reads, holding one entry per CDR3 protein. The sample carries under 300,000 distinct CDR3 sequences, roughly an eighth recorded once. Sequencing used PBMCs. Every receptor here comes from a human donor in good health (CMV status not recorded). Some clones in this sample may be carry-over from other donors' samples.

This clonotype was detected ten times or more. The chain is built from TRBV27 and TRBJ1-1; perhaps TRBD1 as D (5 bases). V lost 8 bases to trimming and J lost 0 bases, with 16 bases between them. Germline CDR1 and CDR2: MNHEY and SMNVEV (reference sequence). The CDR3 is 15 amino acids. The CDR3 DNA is TGTGCCAGCGCCGACAGAGGGGCTTTGAACACTGAAGCTTTCTTT. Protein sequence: CASADRGALNTEAFF.

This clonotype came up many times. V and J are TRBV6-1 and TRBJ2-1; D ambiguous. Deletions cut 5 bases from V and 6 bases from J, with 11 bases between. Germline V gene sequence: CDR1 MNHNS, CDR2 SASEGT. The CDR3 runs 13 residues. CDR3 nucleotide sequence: TGTGCCAGCAGTCCGACCCGGGTCAATGAGCAGTTCTTC. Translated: CASSPTRVNEQFF.

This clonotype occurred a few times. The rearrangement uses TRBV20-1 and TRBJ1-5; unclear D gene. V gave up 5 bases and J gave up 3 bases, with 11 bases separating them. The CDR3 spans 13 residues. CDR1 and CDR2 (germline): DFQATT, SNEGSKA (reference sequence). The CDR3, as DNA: TGCAGTGCTGTACAGAGCCTCAATCAGCCCCAGCATTTT. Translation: CSAVQSLNQPQHF.

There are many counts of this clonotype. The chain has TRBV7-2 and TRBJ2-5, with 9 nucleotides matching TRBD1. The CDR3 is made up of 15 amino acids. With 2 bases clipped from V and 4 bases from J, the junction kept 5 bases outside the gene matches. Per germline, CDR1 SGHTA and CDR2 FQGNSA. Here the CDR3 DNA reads TGTGCCAGCAGCTTAACAGGGGGCGCGGGAGAGACCCAGTACTTC. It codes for CASSLTGGAGETQYF. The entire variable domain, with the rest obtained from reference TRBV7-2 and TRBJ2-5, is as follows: GAGVSQSPSNKVTEKGKDVELRCDPISGHTALYWYRQSLGQGLEFLIYFQGNSAPDKSGLPSDRFSAERTGGSVSTLTIQRTQQEDSAVYLCASSLTGGAGETQYFGPGTRLLVL.

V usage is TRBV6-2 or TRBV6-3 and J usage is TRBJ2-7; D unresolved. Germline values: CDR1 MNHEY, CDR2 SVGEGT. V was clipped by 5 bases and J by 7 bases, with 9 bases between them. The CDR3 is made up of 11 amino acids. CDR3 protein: CASSPRLEQYF. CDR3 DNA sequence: TGTGCCAGCAGTCCCCGGTTGGAGCAGTACTTC.

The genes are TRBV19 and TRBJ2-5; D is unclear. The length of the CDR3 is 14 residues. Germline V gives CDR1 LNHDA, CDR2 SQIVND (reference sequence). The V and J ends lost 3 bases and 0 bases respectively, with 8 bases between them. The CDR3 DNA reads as TGTGCCAGTAGTATGCAAGGGAACCAAGAGACCCAGTACTTC. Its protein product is CASSMQGNQETQYF.

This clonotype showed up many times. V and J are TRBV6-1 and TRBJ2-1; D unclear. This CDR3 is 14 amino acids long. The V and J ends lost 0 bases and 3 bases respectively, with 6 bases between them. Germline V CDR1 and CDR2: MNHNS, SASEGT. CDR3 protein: CASSEAWLYNEQFF. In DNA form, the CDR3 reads TGTGCCAGCAGTGAAGCATGGCTCTACAATGAGCAGTTCTTC.

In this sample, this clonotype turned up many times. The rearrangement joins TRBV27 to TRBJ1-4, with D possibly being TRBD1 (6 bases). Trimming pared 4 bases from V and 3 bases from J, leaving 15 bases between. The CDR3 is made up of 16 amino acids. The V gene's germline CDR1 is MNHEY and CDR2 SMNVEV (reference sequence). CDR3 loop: CASSSSGQFPNEKLFF. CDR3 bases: TGTGCCAGCAGTTCCTCCGGACAGTTTCCTAATGAAAAACTGTTTTTT.

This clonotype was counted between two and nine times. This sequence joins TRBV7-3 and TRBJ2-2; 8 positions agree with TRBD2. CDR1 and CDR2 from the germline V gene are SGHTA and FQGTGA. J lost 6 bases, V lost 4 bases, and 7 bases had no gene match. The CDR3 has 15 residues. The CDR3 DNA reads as TGTGCCAGCAGCTCGACTAGCGACCCCTCCGGGGAGCTGTTTTTT. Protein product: CASSSTSDPSGELFF.

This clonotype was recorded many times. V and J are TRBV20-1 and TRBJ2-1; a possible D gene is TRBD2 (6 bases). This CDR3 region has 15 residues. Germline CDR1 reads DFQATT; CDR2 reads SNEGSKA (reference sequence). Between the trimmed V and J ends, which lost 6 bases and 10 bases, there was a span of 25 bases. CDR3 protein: CSATDGGEVYAEQFF. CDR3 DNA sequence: TGCAGTGCAACCGACGGAGGGGAGGTTTATGCGGAGCAGTTCTTC.

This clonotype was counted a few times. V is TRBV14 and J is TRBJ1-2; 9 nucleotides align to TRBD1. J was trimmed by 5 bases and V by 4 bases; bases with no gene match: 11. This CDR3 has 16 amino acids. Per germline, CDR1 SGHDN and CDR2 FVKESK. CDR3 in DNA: TGTGCCAGCAGCCGGAGGGACAGGGCCGAAGAGTATGGCTACACCTTC. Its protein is CASSRRDRAEEYGYTF.

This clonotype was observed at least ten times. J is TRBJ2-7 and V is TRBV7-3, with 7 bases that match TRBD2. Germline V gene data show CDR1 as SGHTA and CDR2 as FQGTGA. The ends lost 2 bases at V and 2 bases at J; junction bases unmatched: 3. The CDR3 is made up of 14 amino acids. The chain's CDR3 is CASSLPREPYEQYF. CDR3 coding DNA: TGTGCCAGCAGCTTACCGCGGGAGCCCTACGAGCAGTACTTC.

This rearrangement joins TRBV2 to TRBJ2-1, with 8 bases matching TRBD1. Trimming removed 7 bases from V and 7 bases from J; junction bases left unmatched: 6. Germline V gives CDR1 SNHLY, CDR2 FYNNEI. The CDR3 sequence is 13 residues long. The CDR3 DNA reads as TGTGCCAGCAACCACGACAGGGGAAATGAGCAGTTCTTC. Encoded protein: CASNHDRGNEQFF.

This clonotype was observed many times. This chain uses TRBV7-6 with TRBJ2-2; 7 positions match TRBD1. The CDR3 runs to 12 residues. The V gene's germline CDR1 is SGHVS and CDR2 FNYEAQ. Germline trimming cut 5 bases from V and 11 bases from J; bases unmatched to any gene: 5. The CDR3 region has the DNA TGTGCCAGCAGCCCTCGACAGGGCGAGCTGTTTTTT. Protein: CASSPRQGELFF.

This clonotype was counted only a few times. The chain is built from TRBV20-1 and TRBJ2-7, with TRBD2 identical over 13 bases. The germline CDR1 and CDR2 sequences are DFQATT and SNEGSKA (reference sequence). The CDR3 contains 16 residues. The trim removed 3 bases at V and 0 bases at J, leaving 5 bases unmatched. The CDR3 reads CSASLGLAGASYEQYF. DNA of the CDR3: TGCAGTGCTAGTCTCGGACTAGCGGGAGCCTCCTACGAGCAGTACTTC.

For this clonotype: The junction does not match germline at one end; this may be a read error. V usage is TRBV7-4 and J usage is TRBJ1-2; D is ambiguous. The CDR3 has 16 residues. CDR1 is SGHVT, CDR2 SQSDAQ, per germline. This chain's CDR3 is CASILGQVGSDYGYTF. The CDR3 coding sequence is TGTGCCAGCATCTTAGGGCAGGTGGGAAGCGACTATGGCTACACCTTC.